This TCR beta chain was sequenced in a study of blood T cell repertoires in COVID-19. Study-wide context: Sample material is recorded as cDNA or gDNA derived from T cells, B-cell-depleted T cells, or PBMCs.

As originally analysed: Reference gene primer amplification yielded estimated nucleated cell counts. The assay was immunoSEQ multiplex PCR, and TCRdb's table has in-frame clones only and misses some. V and J calls plus clone size are reproduced from that table; the DNA served to infer D and trimming. The data show about 190,000 clones, 90% seen once. The CDR3 totals 13 residues. The V and J ends lost 4 bases and 4 bases, in that order; junction bases with no gene match: 6. Germline loops: CDR1 SQVTM, CDR2 ANQGSEA. This TCR was recovered from a man between 45 and 60 years old with acute or convalescent COVID-19. V usage is TRBV29-1 and J usage is TRBJ1-1; the match to TRBD1 covers 7 bases. Input material: peripheral blood. In DNA form, the CDR3 reads TGCAGCGTTGCTAACAGGGGTGGCACTGAAGCTTTCTTT. Protein: CSVANRGGTEAFF.